The rows below give T cell receptor beta chains drawn from one sample of a study of breast tumors, draining lymph nodes, adjacent tissues. TCRdb redid the calling of the multiplex PCR reads with MiXCR, one entry per CDR3 protein. The table includes 200,000 to 250,000 distinct CDR3 sequences, approximately 30% detected once. The sample consisted of axillary lymph node tissue. Receptors originate from a female donor with breast cancer. Some clones in this sample may be carry-over from other donors' samples. Both conserved end residues are part of each CDR3. The D gene is left open where the match is weak. Clone size appears in some rows only: once, few, many, or a class for an expanded clone.

-,TRBJ2-3,many,TRBV11-3,CASSFPAGRTDTQYF,TGTGCCAGCAGCTTTCCGGCGGGGCGCACAGATACGCAGTATTTT
TRBD2,TRBJ2-7,many,TRBV28,CASSSPSGRATYEQYF,TGTGCCAGCAGTTCCCCTAGCGGGAGGGCGACCTACGAGCAGTACTTC
TRBD1,TRBJ2-3,-,TRBV2,CASSGTGGGTDTQYF,TGTGCCAGCAGCGGGACAGGGGGAGGCACAGATACGCAGTATTTT
-,TRBJ2-1,-,TRBV7-2,CASSLRSQNEQFF,TGTGCCAGCAGCTTACGCAGCCAAAATGAGCAGTTCTTC
TRBD2,TRBJ2-2,-,TRBV20-1,CSARGGQREGFNTGELFF,TGCAGTGCTAGAGGGGGCCAGCGGGAGGGCTTCAACACCGGGGAGCTGTTTTTT
-,TRBJ1-1,-,TRBV30,CAWSVQPNTEAFF,TGTGCCTGGAGTGTACAACCAAACACTGAAGCTTTCTTT
TRBD1,TRBJ2-5,many,TRBV18,CASSPAGQGTRETQYF,TGTGCCAGCTCACCGGCGGGACAGGGGACGAGGGAGACCCAGTACTTC
-,TRBJ2-3,many,TRBV18,CASSPRAPTDTQYF,TGTGCCAGCTCACCCAGGGCCCCCACAGATACGCAGTATTTT
TRBD2,TRBJ2-1,-,TRBV29-1,CSVETSGAYNEQFF,TGCAGCGTTGAGACTAGCGGGGCTTACAATGAGCAGTTCTTC
-,TRBJ1-1,few,TRBV9,CASSALLMGRAQDTEAFF,TGTGCCAGCAGCGCCTTACTTATGGGCAGGGCTCAGGACACTGAAGCTTTCTTT
-,TRBJ2-5,many,TRBV6-6,CASSHSGGLGETQYF,TGTGCCAGCAGTCACTCTGGCGGCTTGGGGGAGACCCAGTACTTC
-,TRBJ2-4,-,TRBV4-3,CASSQDRNSDIQYF,TGCGCCAGCAGCCAAGATAGAAATTCGGACATTCAGTACTTC
-,TRBJ2-6,-,TRBV20-1,CSARDRLNVLTF,TGCAGTGCTAGAGATAGGCTCAACGTCCTGACTTTC
-,TRBJ1-4,-,TRBV29-1,CSVEDDKRSEQFFGPGKLFF,-
TRBD2,TRBJ2-2,many,TRBV6-5,CASSNGLAANTGELFF,TGTGCCAGCAGTAACGGACTAGCGGCGAACACCGGGGAGCTGTTTTTT
TRBD2,TRBJ2-3,-,TRBV2,CASSEAGTRSDTQYF,TGTGCCAGCAGTGAAGCCGGGACTAGATCAGATACGCAGTATTTT
TRBD1,TRBJ1-4,many,TRBV6-6,CASSLGAQGATKLFF,TGTGCCAGCAGTCTCGGGGCGCAGGGGGCGACCAAACTGTTTTTT
-,TRBJ1-1,many,TRBV24-1,CATSDSERRAFF,TGTGCCACCAGTGATTCAGAACGAAGAGCTTTCTTT
TRBD1,TRBJ2-1,-,TRBV10-1,CASSGDRVDKQFF,TGCGCCAGCAGTGGAGACAGGGTGGATAAGCAGTTCTTC
TRBD2,TRBJ2-7,many,TRBV6-7,CASSHRTSVAYEQYF,TGTGCCAGCAGTCACCGGACTAGCGTGGCCTACGAGCAGTACTTC
TRBD2,TRBJ2-5,many,TRBV4-1,CASSQGLAQQETQYF,TGCGCCAGCAGCCAAGGACTAGCGCAACAAGAGACCCAGTACTTC
-,TRBJ2-3,many,TRBV6-1,CASSAPAGSTDTQYF,TGTGCCAGCAGTGCTCCAGCGGGTAGCACAGATACGCAGTATTTT
-,TRBJ2-3,many,TRBV24-1,CASQGTSGDTQYF,TGTGCCTCCCAGGGTACGTCGGGGGATACGCAGTATTTT
-,TRBJ1-5,many,TRBV6-6,CASERCRDQPQHF,TGTGCCAGCGAGCGTTGCAGGGATCAGCCCCAGCATTTT
-,TRBJ1-5,many,TRBV2,CASSANTYQHF,TGTGCCAGCAGTGCCAACACATATCAGCATTTT
-,TRBJ1-1,few,TRBV20-1,CSAEVPTGKTEAFF,TGCAGTGCTGAGGTCCCAACAGGGAAAACTGAAGCTTTCTTT
-,TRBJ2-6,-,TRBV7-9,CASSLSSSGANALTF,TGTGCCAGCAGCTTATCATCCTCTGGGGCCAACGCCCTGACTTTC
-,TRBJ2-1,few,TRBV27,CASSFSSQGRLYNEQFF,TGTGCCAGCAGTTTCTCCAGCCAGGGTCGACTCTACAATGAGCAGTTCTTC
-,TRBJ2-1,many,TRBV7-2,CASSLAATPPRNEQFF,TGTGCCAGCAGCTTAGCGGCGACTCCCCCTAGGAATGAGCAGTTCTTC
-,TRBJ2-3,many,TRBV9,CASSVVGDPTDTQYF,TGTGCCAGCAGCGTGGTAGGGGACCCCACAGATACGCAGTATTTT
TRBD1,TRBJ2-5,-,TRBV6-5,CASSSRDRGRFSETQCF,TGTGCCAGCAGTAGCCGGGACAGGGGGCGCTTTTCGGAGACCCAGTGCTTC
-,TRBJ2-4,many,TRBV12-5,CASGLAKNIQYF,TGTGCTAGCGGTCTAGCCAAAAACATTCAGTACTTC
-,TRBJ1-3,many,TRBV9,CASSVEVEYYKGNTIYF,TGTGCCAGCAGCGTAGAGGTTGAGTACTATAAGGGAAACACCATATATTTT
TRBD1,TRBJ1-3,many,TRBV12-3/TRBV12-4,CASSSGQVGNTIYF,TGTGCCAGCAGCTCGGGACAGGTTGGAAACACCATATATTTT
-,TRBJ2-3,-,TRBV7-2,CASSLLVGGADTQYF,TGTGCCAGCAGCTTGCTGGTCGGGGGAGCAGATACGCAGTATTTT
TRBD2,TRBJ2-1,-,TRBV27,CASSTSSGKSYNEQFF,TGTGCCAGCAGTACCTCTAGCGGGAAATCCTACAATGAGCAGTTCTTC
TRBD2,TRBJ2-5,many,TRBV5-1,CASSAPGGGETQYF,TGCGCCAGCAGCGCCCCGGGAGGAGGGGAGACCCAGTACTTC
TRBD1,TRBJ1-4,-,TRBV2,CASSEVRGTEEKLFF,TGTGCCAGCAGTGAGGTCCGCGGGACAGAAGAAAAACTGTTTTTT
-,TRBJ1-5,few,TRBV20-1,CSAGGPENSTQPQHF,TGCAGTGCAGGGGGACCCGAAAATAGCACTCAGCCCCAGCATTTT
-,TRBJ2-7,many,TRBV30,CAWSQYPDEQYF,TGTGCCTGGAGTCAGTACCCGGATGAGCAGTACTTC
TRBD1,TRBJ2-4,-,TRBV28,CATLRDRVQNIQYF,TGTGCTACCCTACGGGACAGGGTACAAAACATTCAGTACTTC
TRBD1,TRBJ1-3,-,TRBV14,CASSQDLGQGSGNTIYF,TGTGCCAGCAGCCAAGATCTCGGACAGGGATCTGGAAACACCATATATTTT
TRBD2,TRBJ2-3,-,TRBV20-1,CSAMRTSSSTDTQYF,TGCAGTGCCATGCGGACTAGCAGTAGCACAGATACGCAGTATTTT
TRBD1,TRBJ1-2,-,TRBV14,CASSPGQFYGYTF,TGTGCCAGCAGCCCGGGACAGTTCTATGGCTACACCTTC
TRBD2,TRBJ2-1,few,TRBV19,CARDNSGRDNEQFF,TGTGCTAGAGATAATAGCGGGAGGGACAATGAGCAGTTCTTC
-,TRBJ2-1,-,TRBV5-8,CASSWSGNEQFF,TGTGCCAGCAGCTGGTCTGGCAATGAGCAGTTCTTC
-,TRBJ2-6,many,TRBV6-1,CASSERGKRPSGANVLTF,TGTGCCAGCAGTGAAAGAGGGAAAAGACCCTCTGGGGCCAACGTCCTGACTTTC
TRBD1,TRBJ1-4,many,TRBV19,CASSTGTATNEKLFF,TGTGCCAGTAGTACCGGGACAGCAACTAATGAAAAACTGTTTTTT
TRBD1,TRBJ2-7,many,TRBV12-5,CASGLVLGQGGYEQYF,TGTGCTAGTGGTTTGGTATTGGGACAGGGAGGCTACGAGCAGTACTTC
TRBD2,TRBJ2-4,many,TRBV29-1,CSVDLTGLAGVLNPNIQYF,TGCAGCGTTGATTTAACGGGACTAGCGGGCGTCCTGAATCCAAACATTCAGTACTTC
-,TRBJ1-4,many,TRBV19,CASSTRTGNEKLFF,TGTGCCAGTAGTACCAGAACAGGGAATGAAAAACTGTTTTTT
-,TRBJ2-7,many,TRBV11-2,CASNLVNAGGFSYEQYF,TGTGCCAGCAACTTAGTTAACGCAGGAGGGTTCTCCTACGAGCAGTACTTC
-,TRBJ1-1,-,TRBV9,CASSVGAEGKNTAAFF,TGTGCCAGCAGCGTAGGGGCCGAGGGGAAGAACACTGCAGCTTTCTTT
TRBD1,TRBJ2-3,many,TRBV6-4,CASSAGQGPDTQYF,TGTGCCAGCAGTGCGGGACAGGGGCCAGATACGCAGTATTTT
TRBD2,TRBJ2-7,many,TRBV7-9,CASSVGAAGVVAGQDYEQYF,TGTGCCAGCAGCGTAGGGGCGGCAGGGGTGGTAGCGGGGCAGGACTACGAGCAGTACTTC
-,TRBJ2-5,many,TRBV10-2,CASRSGPETQYF,TGCGCCAGCAGAAGCGGGCCGGAGACCCAGTACTTC
-,TRBJ1-4,many,TRBV25-1,CASGQINEKLFF,TGTGCCAGTGGACAGATTAATGAAAAACTGTTTTTT
-,TRBJ2-3,many,TRBV20-1,CSAQSRRDTQYF,TGCAGTGCTCAATCCCGGCGGGATACGCAGTATTTT
TRBD2,TRBJ2-1,many,TRBV7-9,CASSPGSGIYNEQFF,TGTGCCAGCAGCCCCGGGAGCGGGATTTACAATGAGCAGTTCTTC
-,TRBJ1-1,-,TRBV19,CASSKVPGLEAFF,TGTGCCAGTAGTAAAGTACCAGGACTAGAAGCTTTCTTT